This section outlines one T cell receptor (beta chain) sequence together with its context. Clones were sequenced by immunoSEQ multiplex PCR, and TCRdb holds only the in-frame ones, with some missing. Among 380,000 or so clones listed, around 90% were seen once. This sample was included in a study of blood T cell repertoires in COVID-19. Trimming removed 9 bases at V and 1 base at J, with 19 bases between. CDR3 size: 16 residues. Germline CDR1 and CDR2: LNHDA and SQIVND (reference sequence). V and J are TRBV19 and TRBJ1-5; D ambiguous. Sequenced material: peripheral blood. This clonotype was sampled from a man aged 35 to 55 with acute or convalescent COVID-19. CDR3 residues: CASTYSSGVSNQPQHF. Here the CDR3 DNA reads TGTGCCAGCACCTATTCCAGCGGGGTGAGCAATCAGCCCCAGCATTTT.